Presented here are 11 T cell receptor beta chains from one specimen sequenced in a study of spatial heterogeneity in lung cancer. Time point meaning: blood at routine non-recurrence follow-up after resection. Sequencing covered unsorted whole RNA taken from tumor, nontumor lung or frozen PBMC. TCRdb ran MiXCR on the 5' RACE reads and lists one entry per CDR3 protein. Of about 50,000 distinct CDR3 sequences in the sample, roughly 7% are singletons; the top ten hold approximately 40%. The input for sequencing was PBMCs, taken at follow-up. These receptors all come from a female donor with early-stage non-small cell lung cancer.

This clonotype was seen ten or more times. V usage is TRBV2 and J usage is TRBJ1-6; D possibly corresponds to TRBD1 (6 bases). In germline, CDR1 is SNHLY, CDR2 FYNNEI. V was clipped by 5 bases and J by 5 bases, with 10 bases between them. The length of the CDR3 is 14 residues. CDR3 region: CASSPRQDNSPLHF. The CDR3 bases are TGTGCCAGCAGTCCGAGACAGGATAATTCACCCCTCCACTTT.

This clonotype occurred many times. The chain combines TRBV20-1 with TRBJ2-3; 9 bases match TRBD2. Trimming took 3 bases from V and 5 from J; bases not matched to a gene: 9. This CDR3 is 15 amino acids long. CDR1 is DFQATT, CDR2 SNEGSKA, per germline (reference sequence). The CDR3 nucleotides read TGCAGTGCTAGCGTCTGGCGGGGGGGCATAGATACGCAGTATTTT. It specifies CSASVWRGGIDTQYF.

This clonotype has ten or more counts. This chain joins TRBV20-1 and TRBJ1-6; no clear D. Trimming stripped 1 base from V and 9 bases from J, with 10 bases between. From germline, CDR1 is DFQATT and CDR2 SNEGSKA (reference sequence). This CDR3 has 13 amino acids. CDR3 sequence reads: CSARAPSGSPLHF. The CDR3 DNA is TGCAGTGCTAGAGCGCCCAGTGGTTCACCCCTCCACTTT.

J is TRBJ1-6 and V is TRBV20-1; D remains ambiguous. The germline V gene encodes CDR1 DFQATT and CDR2 SNEGSKA (reference sequence). This CDR3 comprises 16 residues. V was cut by 3 bases and J by 0 bases, with 12 bases left in between. In DNA form, the CDR3 reads TGCAGTGCTAGTAGTCCAATACCCTCCTATAATTCACCCCTCCACTTT. Translated, it gives CSASSPIPSYNSPLHF.

This clonotype was found once. The chain employs TRBV4-3 and TRBJ1-2; D is possibly TRBD1 (5 bases). The CDR3 is made up of 19 amino acids. V lost 0 bases, J lost 0 bases, and 20 bases lay in between. From germline, CDR1 is LGHNA and CDR2 YSLEER. The CDR3 coding sequence is TGCGCCAGCAGCCAAGAGCCCCAGGGTCGCGATCTAGCTAACTATGGCTACACCTTC. Translated: CASSQEPQGRDLANYGYTF.

This clonotype showed up many times. V gene TRBV12-3 or TRBV12-4 combines with J gene TRBJ2-2; D unresolved. Between the trimmed V and J ends, which lost 7 bases and 1 base, there was a span of 7 bases. The CDR3 covers 13 residues. CDR3 nucleotides: TGTGCCAGCAACTCGCTGAACACCGGGGAGCTGTTTTTT. As protein: CASNSLNTGELFF.

In its sample, this clonotype was seen a few times. The chain has TRBV28 and TRBJ1-2; unclear D gene. Germline CDR1 reads MDHEN; CDR2 reads SYDVKM. Trimming took off 6 bases at V and 4 bases at J, with 9 bases between the two ends. There are 12 residues in the CDR3. The CDR3 nucleotides are TGTGCCAGCAGGTGGATGGCCTATGGCTACACCTTC. Translated: CASRWMAYGYTF.

The rearrangement links TRBV7-8 to TRBJ2-2; 11 bases fit TRBD2. CDR1 is SGHVS and CDR2 is FQNEAQ in the germline V gene. CDR3 length: 15 residues. J gave up 6 bases and V 7 bases, and 7 bases lay outside the gene matches. As DNA, the CDR3 is TGTGCCAGCACCATAGCGGGGGGGCCCCCCGGGGAGCTGTTTTTT. Translated: CASTIAGGPPGELFF.

This clonotype turned up a few times. The chain carries TRBV19 and TRBJ1-5; D is ambiguous. The CDR3 extends over 16 amino acids. Germline V CDR1 and CDR2: LNHDA, SQIVND (reference sequence). V was clipped by 3 bases and J by 0 bases, with 12 bases between them. CDR3 sequence reads: CASSIAWENSNQPQHF. The CDR3 nucleotides are TGTGCCAGTAGTATCGCCTGGGAAAATAGCAATCAGCCCCAGCATTTT.

The chain couples TRBV6-1 to TRBJ2-7; a possible D gene is TRBD1 (6 bases). V lost 6 bases, J lost 3 bases, and 15 bases lay in between. The CDR3 has 14 amino acids. Germline V CDR1 and CDR2: MNHNS, SASEGT. The CDR3 spells CASSRDRSGYEQYF. CDR3 bases: TGTGCCAGCAGCAGAGACAGGAGCGGCTACGAGCAGTACTTC.

V is TRBV5-1 and J is TRBJ2-3; D gene uncertain. The ends were cut back, 2 bases at V and 0 bases at J, with 10 bases in the middle. Germline CDR1 and CDR2: SGHRS and YFSETQ. This CDR3 is built from 15 residues. The CDR3 loop is CASSFLTSSTDTQYF. In DNA, the CDR3 is TGCGCCAGCAGCTTCCTGACATCCAGCACAGATACGCAGTATTTT.